This T cell receptor beta chain was captured by sequencing in a study of blood T cell repertoires in COVID-19. Authors' methods: Estimates of nucleated cell counts were drawn from the amplification of reference gene primers. The table came from immunoSEQ multiplex PCR; TCRdb's copy has only in-frame clones and leaves some out. V and J calls and clone size are given by that table; D and trimming were obtained from the DNA. The table includes approximately 250,000 clones, approximately 81% detected once. The CDR3 totals 16 residues. The germline gives CDR1 LGHDT, CDR2 YNNKEL (reference sequence). Between the trimmed V and J ends, which lost 4 bases and 1 base, there was a span of 14 bases.

The clonotype originates from a man between 60 and 75 years old with acute or convalescent COVID-19. The material sequenced was peripheral blood. The genes are TRBV3-1 (or the pseudogene TRBV3-2) and TRBJ2-1, with a possible D match to TRBD2 (6 bases). The CDR3 reads CASSLGGALSYNEQFF. The DNA for the CDR3 is TGTGCCAGCAGCCTTGGAGGGGCCCTTTCCTACAATGAGCAGTTCTTC.